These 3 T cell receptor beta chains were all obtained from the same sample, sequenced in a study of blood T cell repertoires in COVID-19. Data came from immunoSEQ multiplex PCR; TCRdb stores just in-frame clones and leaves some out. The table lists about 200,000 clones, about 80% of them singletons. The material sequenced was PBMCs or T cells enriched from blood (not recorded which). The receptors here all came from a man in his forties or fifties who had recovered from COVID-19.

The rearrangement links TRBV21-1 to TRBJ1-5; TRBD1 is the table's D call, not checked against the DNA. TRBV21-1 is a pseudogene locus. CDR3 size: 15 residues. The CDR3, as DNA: TGTGCCAGCAATAGCGTCAGGGGTTGGAATCAGCCCCAGCATTTT. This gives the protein CASNSVRGWNQPQHF.

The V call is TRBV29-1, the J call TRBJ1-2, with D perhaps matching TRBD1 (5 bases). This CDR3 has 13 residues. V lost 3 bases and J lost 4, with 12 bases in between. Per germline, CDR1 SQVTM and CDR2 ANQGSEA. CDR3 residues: CSVDGAEVYGYTF. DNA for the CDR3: TGCAGCGTTGATGGGGCCGAGGTCTATGGCTACACCTTC.

The CDR3 loop reads CASSIDITGNNSPLHF. As DNA, the CDR3 is TGTGCCAGTAGTATAGATATAACAGGAAATAATTCACCCCTCCACTTT. The chain carries TRBV19 and TRBJ1-6, with TRBD1 as a possible D gene (5 bases). The CDR3 has 16 amino acids. CDR1 is LNHDA, CDR2 SQIVND, per germline (reference sequence). With 0 bases removed from V and 5 bases from J, the gap between germline ends came to 11 bases.